This T cell receptor (beta chain) stems from a study of blood T cell repertoires in COVID-19. The wider study: Specimens from acute and convalescent COVID-19 originated in the United States, Italy and Spain. Nucleic acid was either cDNA or gDNA, and it came from T cells, B-cell-depleted T cells, or PBMCs.

Original handling: Estimated nucleated cell counts came from reference gene primer amplification. Clones were sequenced by immunoSEQ multiplex PCR, and TCRdb holds only the in-frame ones, with some missing. V, J and clone size are taken as reported in that table, and D and trimming were inferred from the DNA itself. The sample includes roughly 64,000 clones, around 85% of them seen just once. CDR1 is SGHRS, CDR2 YFSETQ, per germline. The CDR3 runs to 15 residues. The trim removed 2 bases at V and 1 base at J, leaving 2 bases unmatched. The sequenced material came from peripheral blood. The V and J genes are TRBV5-1 and TRBJ2-2, with 7 bases fitting TRBD1. The sequence was obtained from a man aged 40-50 years with acute or convalescent COVID-19. The CDR3 loop reads CASSLGTVNTGELFF. Written as DNA, the CDR3 is TGCGCCAGCAGCTTAGGGACAGTGAACACCGGGGAGCTGTTTTTT.